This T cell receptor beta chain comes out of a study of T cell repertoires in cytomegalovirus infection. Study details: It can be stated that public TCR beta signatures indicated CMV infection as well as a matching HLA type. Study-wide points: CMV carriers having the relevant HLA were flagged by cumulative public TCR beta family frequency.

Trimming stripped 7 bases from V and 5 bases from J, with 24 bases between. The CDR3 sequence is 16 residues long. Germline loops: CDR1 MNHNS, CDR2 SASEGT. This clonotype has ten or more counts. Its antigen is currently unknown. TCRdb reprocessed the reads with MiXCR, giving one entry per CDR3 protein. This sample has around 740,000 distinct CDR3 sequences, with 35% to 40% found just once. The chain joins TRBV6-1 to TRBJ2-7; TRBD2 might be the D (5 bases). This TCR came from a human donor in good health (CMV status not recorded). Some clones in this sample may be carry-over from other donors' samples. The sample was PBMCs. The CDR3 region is CASTPWSGTKKHEQYF. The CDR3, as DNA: TGTGCCAGCACCCCATGGAGCGGTACTAAGAAGCACGAGCAGTACTTC.